This T cell receptor beta chain derives from a study of identifying expanded T cells in peripheral blood. Germline V CDR1 and CDR2: SGHTS, YDEGEE. The length of the CDR3 is 16 residues. Trimming took 0 bases from V and 6 from J; bases not matched to a gene: 7. This clone was counted a single time. Its antigen is not identified. Study-wide findings and caveats: Variance in clone template counts between approximately two-week samples significantly increased with total template count across all healthy donors.

Data came from immunoSEQ multiplex PCR; TCRdb stores just in-frame clones and leaves some out. This sample carries 70,000 to 95,000 clones, about nine tenths of them seen once, and the ten largest clones take about 3.9%. Specimen: blood. The TCR originated in a person between 18 and 70 years old in good health. The rearrangement links TRBV5-8 to TRBJ2-1, with TRBD2 identical over 9 bases. The CDR3 nucleotides read TGTGCCAGCAGCTTGGTTTTAGGTAGCGGGAGCAATGAGCAGTTCTTC. The encoded protein is CASSLVLGSGSNEQFF.